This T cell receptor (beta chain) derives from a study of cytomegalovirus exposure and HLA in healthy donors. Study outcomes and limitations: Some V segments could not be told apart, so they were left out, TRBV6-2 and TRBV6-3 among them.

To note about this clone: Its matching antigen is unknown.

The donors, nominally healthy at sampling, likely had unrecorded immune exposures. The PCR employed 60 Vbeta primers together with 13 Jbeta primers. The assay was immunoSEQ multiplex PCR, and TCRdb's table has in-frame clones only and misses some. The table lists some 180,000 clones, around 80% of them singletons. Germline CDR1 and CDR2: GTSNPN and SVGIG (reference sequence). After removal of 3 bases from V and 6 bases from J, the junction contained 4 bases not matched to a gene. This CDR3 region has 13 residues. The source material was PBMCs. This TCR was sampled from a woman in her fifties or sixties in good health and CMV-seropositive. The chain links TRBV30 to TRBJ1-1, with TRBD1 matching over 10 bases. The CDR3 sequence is CAWSRGQGAEAFF. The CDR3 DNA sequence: TGTGCCTGGAGCAGAGGACAGGGGGCTGAAGCTTTCTTT.